This T cell receptor (beta chain) was documented in a study of T cell repertoires in cytomegalovirus infection (dated by TCRdb to between 2018 and 2021). Regarding the complete study: Because public TCR beta signatures pointed to carriage of CMV infection together with the matching HLA type, the HLA type of each donor mattered for the analysis.

The CDR3 holds 15 amino acids from the cysteine to the phenylalanine. Left in the record is the CDR3 DNA by itself, 45 bases read in frame from the first base. V is shortened by 5 bases, J by 6 bases, and the region joining them spans 17 bases. As encoded in the germline V gene, CDR1 is MNHNS while CDR2 is SASEGT. On the study overall, not on this receptor specifically: The ex vivo response was dominated by HLA-C-restricted CMV-specific TCR beta clonotypes, which also provided the single most frequent clonotype in two of eight donors. In both this cohort and an independent roughly 350-donor cohort, the cumulative frequency of public TCR beta family members distinguished carriers of CMV infection plus the relevant HLA type.

TCRdb records Illumina HiSeq 1500 as the sequencer. TCRdb reprocessed the public reads (quality trimming at Q25 with fastp, clone calling with MiXCR) and kept in-frame beta chains. Here each entry gathers all rows of one CDR3 protein and keeps the most common genes and DNA. This sample comprises 150,000 or so distinct CDR3 sequences, about 6.5% of them detected only once. The ten largest account for roughly 18% of the sample. As for this clonotype: Its recognized antigen is unknown. It has no much larger one-base neighbor in the sample; base qualities were not kept.

The sample taken for sequencing was PBMCs. In this chain, TRBV6-1 is recombined with TRBJ2-1; the D segment could be TRBD1, given 5 matching bases. The TCR was taken from a human donor in good health (CMV status not recorded). Some clones in this sample may be carry-over from other donors' samples. The DNA reads as follows: TGTGCCAGCAGTTCCTCCCCGAGACAGCTCAATGAGCAGTTCTTC. This sequence encodes CASSSSPRQLNEQFF.